A selection of T cell receptor beta chains follows, all from one sample in a study of spatial heterogeneity in lung cancer. TCRdb re-analysed the 5' RACE reads in MiXCR, keeping a single row per CDR3 protein. The sample holds about 94,000 distinct CDR3 sequences, approximately 19% seen once. The specimen comprised PBMCs, sampled at follow-up. The source of these receptors is a male donor with early-stage non-small cell lung cancer. Both conserved end residues are trimmed from each CDR3. Clone size is given for some rows only: seen once, a few or many times, or a class if the clone is expanded.

j_gene: TRBJ2-3; abundance: NA; v_gene: TRBV29-1; CDR3aa: SARVGGTTDTQY
j_gene: TRBJ2-1; abundance: NA; v_gene: TRBV19; CDR3aa: ASMVLAGPSSYNEQF
j_gene: TRBJ1-5; abundance: few; v_gene: TRBV24-1; CDR3aa: ATSDSGTGNQPQH
j_gene: TRBJ2-1; abundance: many; v_gene: TRBV6-6; CDR3aa: ASSQGDRRYNEQF
j_gene: TRBJ2-1; abundance: few; v_gene: TRBV2; CDR3aa: ASSVGQTYNEQF
j_gene: TRBJ2-1; abundance: NA; v_gene: TRBV18; CDR3aa: ASSPPSSGRFSYNEQF
j_gene: TRBJ2-2; abundance: few; v_gene: TRBV3-1; CDR3aa: ASSPNRGTGELF
j_gene: TRBJ2-5; abundance: NA; v_gene: TRBV28; CDR3aa: ASSAVGAIETQY
j_gene: TRBJ1-2; abundance: NA; v_gene: TRBV18; CDR3aa: ASSPGIGGSGYT
j_gene: TRBJ2-5; abundance: NA; v_gene: TRBV4-3; CDR3aa: ASSQGAGGGETQY
j_gene: TRBJ2-2; abundance: many; v_gene: TRBV5-4; CDR3aa: ASSAIGGITGELF
j_gene: TRBJ2-1; abundance: few; v_gene: TRBV24-1; CDR3aa: ATSGQTNYNEQF
j_gene: TRBJ2-7; abundance: NA; v_gene: TRBV27; CDR3aa: ASTSGGYTYEQY
j_gene: TRBJ2-7; abundance: NA; v_gene: TRBV20-1; CDR3aa: SARDASGKGSSYEQY
j_gene: TRBJ2-5; abundance: many; v_gene: TRBV7-2; CDR3aa: ASSFAGGTKETQY
j_gene: TRBJ1-5; abundance: many; v_gene: TRBV5-5; CDR3aa: ASTYSVQPQH
j_gene: TRBJ2-2; abundance: many; v_gene: TRBV20-1; CDR3aa: SARVGLNTGELF
j_gene: TRBJ2-3; abundance: few; v_gene: TRBV29-1; CDR3aa: SVEDLLAGTGDTQY
j_gene: TRBJ1-3; abundance: NA; v_gene: TRBV7-2; CDR3aa: ASSPPTAGNTIY
j_gene: TRBJ2-1; abundance: NA; v_gene: TRBV6-2/TRBV6-3; CDR3aa: ASSELAGVYNEQF
j_gene: TRBJ2-3; abundance: NA; v_gene: TRBV9; CDR3aa: ASKREGSTDTQY
j_gene: TRBJ2-1; abundance: many; v_gene: TRBV11-2; CDR3aa: ASSPGTSGYNEQF
j_gene: TRBJ1-4; abundance: NA; v_gene: TRBV19; CDR3aa: ATRNSGTGIGKLF
j_gene: TRBJ2-3; abundance: few; v_gene: TRBV28; CDR3aa: ASLPFSRKTTDTQY
j_gene: TRBJ2-7; abundance: NA; v_gene: TRBV6-1; CDR3aa: ASSDRRYEQY
j_gene: TRBJ1-6; abundance: NA; v_gene: TRBV20-1; CDR3aa: SASPQGSNSPLH
j_gene: TRBJ2-2; abundance: few; v_gene: TRBV2; CDR3aa: ASQAGKSTGELF
j_gene: TRBJ2-3; abundance: few; v_gene: TRBV6-5; CDR3aa: ASSLQGAAFTDTQY
j_gene: TRBJ1-2; abundance: NA; v_gene: TRBV30; CDR3aa: AWSRGQTYGYT
j_gene: TRBJ2-3; abundance: few; v_gene: TRBV12-5; CDR3aa: ASGLVLGATDTQY
j_gene: TRBJ1-6; abundance: few; v_gene: TRBV10-3; CDR3aa: AISESGDRSSYNSPLH
j_gene: TRBJ2-3; abundance: NA; v_gene: TRBV28; CDR3aa: ASTLRVGTDTQY
j_gene: TRBJ1-2; abundance: NA; v_gene: TRBV6-5; CDR3aa: ASSYKPDLFGYT
j_gene: TRBJ2-1; abundance: many; v_gene: TRBV30; CDR3aa: ACTGDPPGEQF
j_gene: TRBJ1-5; abundance: few; v_gene: TRBV6-2/TRBV6-3; CDR3aa: ASSYEGDQPQH
j_gene: TRBJ2-5; abundance: few; v_gene: TRBV14; CDR3aa: ASSRDLQETQY
j_gene: TRBJ2-2; abundance: many; v_gene: TRBV5-1; CDR3aa: ASSSHKNTGELF
j_gene: TRBJ2-1; abundance: many; v_gene: TRBV10-3; CDR3aa: AISGTSGGAPNEQF
j_gene: TRBJ2-1; abundance: few; v_gene: TRBV20-1; CDR3aa: SARRPSGRNEQF
j_gene: TRBJ2-1; abundance: few; v_gene: TRBV5-1; CDR3aa: ASSEGLDDYNEQF
j_gene: TRBJ1-2; abundance: NA; v_gene: TRBV5-1; CDR3aa: ASSGQGAENGYT
j_gene: TRBJ2-1; abundance: many; v_gene: TRBV20-1; CDR3aa: SATDSIAGGWFAEQF
j_gene: TRBJ2-2; abundance: NA; v_gene: TRBV29-1; CDR3aa: SAVRDRRTGELF
j_gene: TRBJ2-2; abundance: NA; v_gene: TRBV7-2; CDR3aa: ASSSGRGTGELF
j_gene: TRBJ2-1; abundance: few; v_gene: TRBV11-3; CDR3aa: ASSLDQSSYNEQF
j_gene: TRBJ2-7; abundance: few; v_gene: TRBV11-2; CDR3aa: ASTQGGTRPYEQY
j_gene: TRBJ1-2; abundance: NA; v_gene: TRBV19; CDR3aa: ASSLKEGNYGYT
j_gene: TRBJ1-2; abundance: NA; v_gene: TRBV6-6; CDR3aa: ASNLETNYGYT
j_gene: TRBJ2-6; abundance: NA; v_gene: TRBV2; CDR3aa: ASGTFSGANVLT
j_gene: TRBJ1-1; abundance: NA; v_gene: TRBV30; CDR3aa: AGRNTEAF
j_gene: TRBJ2-3; abundance: NA; v_gene: TRBV20-1; CDR3aa: SAVAGEGTDTQY
j_gene: TRBJ2-1; abundance: few; v_gene: TRBV7-3; CDR3aa: ASSLVGQGHNEQF
j_gene: TRBJ2-5; abundance: few; v_gene: TRBV7-8; CDR3aa: ASSLGTSRETQY
j_gene: TRBJ2-1; abundance: NA; v_gene: TRBV29-1; CDR3aa: SVEGTGKNEQF